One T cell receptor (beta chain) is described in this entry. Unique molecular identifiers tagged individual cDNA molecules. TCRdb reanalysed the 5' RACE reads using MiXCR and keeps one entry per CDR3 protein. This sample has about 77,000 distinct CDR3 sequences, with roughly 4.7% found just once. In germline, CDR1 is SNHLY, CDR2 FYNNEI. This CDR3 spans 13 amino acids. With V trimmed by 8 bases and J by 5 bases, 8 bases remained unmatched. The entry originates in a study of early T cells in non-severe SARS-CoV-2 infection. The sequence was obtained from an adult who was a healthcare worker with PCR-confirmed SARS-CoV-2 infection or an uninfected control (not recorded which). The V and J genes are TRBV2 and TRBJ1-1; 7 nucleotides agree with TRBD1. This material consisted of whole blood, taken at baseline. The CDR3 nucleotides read TGTGCCAGCTTACAGGGGAGAGAGACTGAAGCTTTCTTT. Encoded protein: CASLQGRETEAFF.